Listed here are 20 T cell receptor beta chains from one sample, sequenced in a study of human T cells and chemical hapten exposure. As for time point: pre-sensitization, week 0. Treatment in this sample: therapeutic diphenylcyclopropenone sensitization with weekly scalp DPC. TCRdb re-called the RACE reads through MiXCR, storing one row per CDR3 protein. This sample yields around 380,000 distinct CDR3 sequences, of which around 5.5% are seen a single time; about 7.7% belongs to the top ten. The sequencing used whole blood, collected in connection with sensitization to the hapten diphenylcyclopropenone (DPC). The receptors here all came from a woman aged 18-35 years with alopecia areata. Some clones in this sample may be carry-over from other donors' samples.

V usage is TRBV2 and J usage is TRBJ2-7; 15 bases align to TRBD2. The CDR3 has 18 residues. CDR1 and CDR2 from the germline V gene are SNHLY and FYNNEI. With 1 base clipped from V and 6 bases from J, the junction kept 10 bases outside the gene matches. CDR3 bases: TGTGCCAGCAGTGAAGGGACTAGCGGGGGGGAGTCCCCCTCCGAGCAGTACTTC. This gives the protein CASSEGTSGGESPSEQYF.

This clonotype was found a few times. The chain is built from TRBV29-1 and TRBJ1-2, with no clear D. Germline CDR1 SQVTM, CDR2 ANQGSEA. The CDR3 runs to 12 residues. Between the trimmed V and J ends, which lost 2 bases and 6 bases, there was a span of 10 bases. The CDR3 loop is CSVEQDLNGYTF. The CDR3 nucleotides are TGCAGCGTTGAACAAGATTTAAATGGCTACACCTTC. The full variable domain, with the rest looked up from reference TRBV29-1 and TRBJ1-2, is SAVISQKPSRDICQRGTSLTIQCQVDSQVTMMFWYRQQPGQSLTLIATANQGSEATYESGFVIDKFPISRPNLTFSTLTVSNMSPEDSSIYLCSVEQDLNGYTFGSGTRLTVV.

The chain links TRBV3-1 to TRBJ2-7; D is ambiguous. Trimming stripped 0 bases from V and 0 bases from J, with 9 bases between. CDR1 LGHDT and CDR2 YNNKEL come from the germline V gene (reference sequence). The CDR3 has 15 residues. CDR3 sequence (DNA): TGTGCCAGCAGCCAAGAAGGGCGAAACTCCTACGAGCAGTACTTC. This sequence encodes CASSQEGRNSYEQYF.

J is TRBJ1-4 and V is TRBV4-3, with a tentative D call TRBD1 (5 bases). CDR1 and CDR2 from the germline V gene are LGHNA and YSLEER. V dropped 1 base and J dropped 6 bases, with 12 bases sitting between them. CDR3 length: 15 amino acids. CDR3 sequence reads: CASSQAWGKHEKLFF. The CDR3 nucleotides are TGCGCCAGCAGCCAAGCTTGGGGGAAACATGAAAAACTGTTTTTT.

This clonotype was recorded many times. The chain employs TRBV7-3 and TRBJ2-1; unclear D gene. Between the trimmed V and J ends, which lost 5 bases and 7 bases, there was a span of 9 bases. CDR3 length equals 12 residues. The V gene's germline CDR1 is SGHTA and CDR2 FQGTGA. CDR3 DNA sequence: TGTGCCAGCAGCCCCGACGGGAATGAGCAGTTCTTC. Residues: CASSPDGNEQFF.

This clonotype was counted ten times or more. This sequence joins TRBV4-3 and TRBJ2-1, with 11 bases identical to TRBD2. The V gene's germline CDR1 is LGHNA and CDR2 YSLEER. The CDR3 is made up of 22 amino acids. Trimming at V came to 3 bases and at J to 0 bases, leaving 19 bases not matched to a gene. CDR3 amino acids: CASSHLLAGTSGSLSSYNEQFF. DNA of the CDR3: TGCGCCAGCAGCCACCTCCTCGCTGGGACTAGCGGTTCCTTGAGCTCCTACAATGAGCAGTTCTTC.

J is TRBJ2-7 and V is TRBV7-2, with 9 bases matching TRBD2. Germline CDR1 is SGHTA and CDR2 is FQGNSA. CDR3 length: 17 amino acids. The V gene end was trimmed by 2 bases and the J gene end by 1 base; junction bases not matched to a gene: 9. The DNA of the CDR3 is TGTGCCAGCAGCTTATACAGCGGGGGGAAAGGGTCCTACGAGCAGTACTTC. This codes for CASSLYSGGKGSYEQYF.

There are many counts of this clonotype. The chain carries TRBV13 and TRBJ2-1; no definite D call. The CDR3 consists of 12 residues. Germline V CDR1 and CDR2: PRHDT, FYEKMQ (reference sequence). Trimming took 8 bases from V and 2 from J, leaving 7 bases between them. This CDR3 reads CASSSAYNEQFF. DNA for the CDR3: TGTGCCAGCTCCTCCGCCTACAATGAGCAGTTCTTC.

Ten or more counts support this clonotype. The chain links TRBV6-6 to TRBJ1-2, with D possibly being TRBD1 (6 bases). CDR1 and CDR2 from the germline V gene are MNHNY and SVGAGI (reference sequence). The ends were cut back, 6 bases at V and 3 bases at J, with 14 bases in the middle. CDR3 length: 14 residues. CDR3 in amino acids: CASSSTGNYYGYTF. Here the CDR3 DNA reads TGTGCCAGCAGCTCCACAGGGAACTACTATGGCTACACCTTC.

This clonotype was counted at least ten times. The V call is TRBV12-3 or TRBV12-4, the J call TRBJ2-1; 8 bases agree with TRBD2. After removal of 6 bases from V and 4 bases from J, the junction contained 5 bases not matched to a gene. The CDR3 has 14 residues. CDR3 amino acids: CASSPGGSYNEQFF. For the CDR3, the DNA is TGTGCCAGCAGCCCGGGAGGGTCATACAATGAGCAGTTCTTC.

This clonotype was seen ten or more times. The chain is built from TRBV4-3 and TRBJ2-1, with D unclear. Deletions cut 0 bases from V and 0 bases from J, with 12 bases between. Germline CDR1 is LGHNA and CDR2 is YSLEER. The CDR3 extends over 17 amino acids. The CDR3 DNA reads TGCGCCAGCAGCCAAGATCCTCCTCAATACTCCTACAATGAGCAGTTCTTC. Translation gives CASSQDPPQYSYNEQFF.

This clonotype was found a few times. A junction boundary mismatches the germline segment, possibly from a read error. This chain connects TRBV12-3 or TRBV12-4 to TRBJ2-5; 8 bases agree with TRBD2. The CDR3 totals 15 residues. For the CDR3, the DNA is TGTGCCAGCAGCTTAGGACTAGCTCGGGGAGAGACCCAGTACTTC. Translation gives CASSLGLARGETQYF.

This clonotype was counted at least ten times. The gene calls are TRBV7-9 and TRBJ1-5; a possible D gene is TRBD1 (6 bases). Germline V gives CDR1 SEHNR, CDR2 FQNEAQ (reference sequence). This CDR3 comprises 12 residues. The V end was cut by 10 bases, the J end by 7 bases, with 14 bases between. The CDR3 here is CATSDRIQPQHF. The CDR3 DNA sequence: TGTGCCACCTCAGACAGGATCCAGCCCCAGCATTTT.

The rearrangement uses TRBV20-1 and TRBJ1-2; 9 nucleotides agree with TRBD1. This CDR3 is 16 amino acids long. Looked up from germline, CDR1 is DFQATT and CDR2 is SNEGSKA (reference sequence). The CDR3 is CRAHRDREETNYGYTF. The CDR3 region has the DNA TGCAGAGCTCACCGGGACAGGGAGGAGACTAACTATGGCTACACCTTC.

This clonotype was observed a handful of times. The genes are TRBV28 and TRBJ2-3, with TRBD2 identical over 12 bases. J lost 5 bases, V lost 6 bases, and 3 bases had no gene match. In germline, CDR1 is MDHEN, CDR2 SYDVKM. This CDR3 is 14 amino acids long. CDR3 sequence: CASSLTSGRDTQYF. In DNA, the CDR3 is TGTGCCAGCAGCCTGACTAGCGGGAGAGATACGCAGTATTTT.

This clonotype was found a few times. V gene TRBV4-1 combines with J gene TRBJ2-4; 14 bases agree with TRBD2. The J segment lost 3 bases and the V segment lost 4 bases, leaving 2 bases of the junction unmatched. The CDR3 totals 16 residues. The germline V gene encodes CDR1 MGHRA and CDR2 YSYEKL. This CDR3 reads CASSRGLAGGKNIQYF. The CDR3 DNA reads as TGCGCCAGCAGCCGAGGACTAGCGGGGGGCAAAAACATTCAGTACTTC.

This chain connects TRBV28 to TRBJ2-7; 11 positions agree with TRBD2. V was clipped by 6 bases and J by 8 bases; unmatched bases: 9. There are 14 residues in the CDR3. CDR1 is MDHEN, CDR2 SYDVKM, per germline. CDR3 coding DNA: TGTGCCAGCAGCCTACTTCCTAGCGGGGGGAAGCAGTACTTC. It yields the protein CASSLLPSGGKQYF.

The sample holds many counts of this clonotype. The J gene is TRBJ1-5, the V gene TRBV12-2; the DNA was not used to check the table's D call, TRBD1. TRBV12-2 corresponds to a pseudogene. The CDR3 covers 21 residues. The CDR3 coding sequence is TGTGCAAGTCGCTTTTGTCCAGGGGTCCGGGACAGGGGGCTTAGCAATCAGCCCCAGCATTTT. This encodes CASRFCPGVRDRGLSNQPQHF.

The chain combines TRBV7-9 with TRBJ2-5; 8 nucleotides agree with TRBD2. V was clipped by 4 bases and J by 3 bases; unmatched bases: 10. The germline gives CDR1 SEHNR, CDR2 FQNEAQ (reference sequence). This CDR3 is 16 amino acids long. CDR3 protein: CASSSGSGVVEETQYF. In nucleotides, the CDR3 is TGTGCCAGCAGCTCTGGTAGCGGGGTCGTGGAAGAGACCCAGTACTTC.

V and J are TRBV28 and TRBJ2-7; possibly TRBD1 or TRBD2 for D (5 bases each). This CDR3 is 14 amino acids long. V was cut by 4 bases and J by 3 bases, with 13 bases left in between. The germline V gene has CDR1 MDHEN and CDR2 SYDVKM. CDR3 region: CASSSGTDHYEQYF. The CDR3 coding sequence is TGTGCCAGCAGTTCCGGGACGGACCACTACGAGCAGTACTTC.